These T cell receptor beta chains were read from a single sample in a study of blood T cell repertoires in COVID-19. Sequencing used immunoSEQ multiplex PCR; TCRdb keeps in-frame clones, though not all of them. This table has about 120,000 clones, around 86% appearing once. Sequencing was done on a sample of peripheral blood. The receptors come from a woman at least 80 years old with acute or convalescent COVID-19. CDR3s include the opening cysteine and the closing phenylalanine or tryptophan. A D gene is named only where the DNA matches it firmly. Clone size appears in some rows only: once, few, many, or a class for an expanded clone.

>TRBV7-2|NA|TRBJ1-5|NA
CASSLTRDGGSQHF
TGTGCCAGCAGCTTAACCCGGGACGGAGGGTCCCAGCATTTT
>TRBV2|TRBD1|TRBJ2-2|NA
CATTGQGAGELFF
TGTGCCACCACGGGACAGGGTGCCGGGGAGCTGTTTTTT
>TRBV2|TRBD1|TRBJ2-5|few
CASSMTGKETQYF
TGTGCCAGCAGTATGACAGGGAAAGAGACCCAGTACTTC
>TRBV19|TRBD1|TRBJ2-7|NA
CASDMDRFYEQYF
TGTGCCAGCGATATGGACAGGTTCTACGAGCAGTACTTC
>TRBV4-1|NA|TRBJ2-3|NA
CASSQERMSDYTQYF
TGCGCCAGCAGCCAAGAAAGGATGAGCGACTATACGCAGTATTTT
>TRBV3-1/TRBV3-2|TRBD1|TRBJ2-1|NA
CASRGPRRGQGYNEQFF
TGTGCCAGCAGGGGGCCTCGTAGGGGACAGGGCTACAATGAGCAGTTCTTC
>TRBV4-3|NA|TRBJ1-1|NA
CASSQDPEGMNTEAFF
TGCGCCAGCAGCCAAGATCCGGAGGGTATGAACACTGAAGCTTTCTTT
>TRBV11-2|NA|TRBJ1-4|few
CASSLDPQGRKLFF
TGTGCCAGCAGCTTAGACCCTCAGGGAAGGAAACTGTTTTTT
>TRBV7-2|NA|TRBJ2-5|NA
CASSPGAGRIETQYF
TGTGCCAGCAGCCCAGGGGCAGGGCGCATAGAGACCCAGTACTTC
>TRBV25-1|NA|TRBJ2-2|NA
CASSERAGTGELFF
TGTGCCAGCAGTGAAAGGGCGGGCACCGGGGAGCTGTTTTTT
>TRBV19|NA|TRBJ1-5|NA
CASTYLSNSNQPQHF
TGTGCCAGTACCTACCTTTCTAATAGCAATCAGCCCCAGCATTTT
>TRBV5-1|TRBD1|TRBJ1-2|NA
CASRPTGGDYGYTF
TGCGCCAGCAGGCCTACAGGGGGCGACTATGGCTACACCTTC
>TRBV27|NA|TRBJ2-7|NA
CASSRIDLAPLGGEQYF
TGTGCCAGCAGTCGAATCGACTTGGCACCCCTCGGGGGCGAGCAGTACTTC
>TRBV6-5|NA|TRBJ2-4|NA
CASRAGTGNIQYF
TGTGCCAGCAGAGCCGGGACTGGAAACATTCAGTACTTC
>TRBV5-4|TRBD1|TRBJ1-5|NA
CASSPLDRGDQPQHF
TGTGCCAGCAGCCCGTTGGACAGGGGGGATCAGCCCCAGCATTTT
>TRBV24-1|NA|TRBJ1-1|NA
CATSDARGGDAEAFF
TGTGCCACCAGTGATGCCCGTGGAGGGGACGCTGAAGCTTTCTTT
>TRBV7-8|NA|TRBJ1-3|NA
CASSRDRLSGNTIYF
TGTGCCAGCAGCCGTGACCGACTCTCTGGAAACACCATATATTTT
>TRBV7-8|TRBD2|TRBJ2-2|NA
CASSLALGLAVSTEHRELFF
TGTGCCAGCAGCTTAGCCTTGGGACTAGCGGTCTCCACTGAACACCGGGAGCTGTTTTTT
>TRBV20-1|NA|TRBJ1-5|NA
CSASGQGGQPQHF
TGCAGTGCTAGTGGGCAGGGTGGCCAGCCCCAGCATTTT
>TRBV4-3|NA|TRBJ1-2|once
CASSQRGGAFGYTF
TGCGCCAGCAGCCAGCGCGGGGGGGCTTTTGGCTACACCTTC
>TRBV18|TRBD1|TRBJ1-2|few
CASSPTGEANYGYTF
TGTGCCAGCTCACCCACAGGGGAGGCTAACTATGGCTACACCTTC
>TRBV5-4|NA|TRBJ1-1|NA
CASSFQANTEAFF
TGTGCCAGCAGCTTCCAGGCGAATACTGAAGCTTTCTTT
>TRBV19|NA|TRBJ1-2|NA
CASSIENRAGLNYGYTF
TGTGCCAGTAGTATAGAAAACCGGGCGGGACTAAACTATGGCTACACCTTC
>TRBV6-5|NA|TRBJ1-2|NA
CASTYSNRQTHGYTF
TGTGCCAGCACTTATTCCAACCGACAGACCCATGGCTACACCTTC
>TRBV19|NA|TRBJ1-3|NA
CASSELRASGNTIYF
TGTGCCAGTAGTGAGTTGAGGGCCTCTGGAAACACCATATATTTT
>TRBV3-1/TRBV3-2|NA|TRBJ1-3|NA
CASSQAVTIYF
TGTGCCAGCAGCCAAGCAGTCACCATATATTTT
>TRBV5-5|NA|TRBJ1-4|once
CASSFRGNEKLFF
TGTGCCAGCAGCTTTCGGGGTAATGAAAAACTGTTTTTT
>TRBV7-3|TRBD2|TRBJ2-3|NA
CASASGGLDTQYF
TGTGCCAGCGCCTCGGGGGGACTAGATACGCAGTATTTT
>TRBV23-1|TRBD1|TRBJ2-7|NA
CASSQEQGKRYEQYF
TGCGCCAGCAGTCAAGAACAGGGGAAACGCTACGAGCAGTACTTC
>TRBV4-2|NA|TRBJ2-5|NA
CASSHHLGGWETQYF
TGTGCCAGCAGCCACCATCTGGGGGGATGGGAGACCCAGTACTTC
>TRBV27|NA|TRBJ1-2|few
CASSLLGANYGYTF
TGTGCCAGCAGTTTATTAGGGGCTAACTATGGCTACACCTTC
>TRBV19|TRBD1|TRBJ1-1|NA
CASNFGQGRTEAFF
TGTGCCAGTAACTTCGGACAGGGGCGCACTGAAGCTTTCTTT
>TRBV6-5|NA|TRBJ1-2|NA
CASSYSEAPYGYTF
TGTGCCAGCAGTTACTCTGAAGCCCCCTATGGCTACACCTTC
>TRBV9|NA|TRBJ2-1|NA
CASSVVYRVSSYNEQFF
TGTGCCAGCAGCGTAGTTTACCGAGTAAGCTCCTACAATGAGCAGTTCTTC
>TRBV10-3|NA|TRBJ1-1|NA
CATLMNTEAFF
TGTGCCACTTTAATGAACACTGAAGCTTTCTTT
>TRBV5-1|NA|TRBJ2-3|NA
CASSLVLAAATDTQYF
TGCGCCAGCAGCTTGGTTTTGGCAGCGGCCACAGATACGCAGTATTTT
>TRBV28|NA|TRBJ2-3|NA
CASSPQRATDTQYF
TGTGCCAGCAGCCCTCAGAGGGCCACAGATACGCAGTATTTT
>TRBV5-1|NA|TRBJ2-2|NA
CASSPSASPGELFF
TGCGCCAGCAGCCCGAGTGCTAGCCCCGGGGAGCTGTTTTTT
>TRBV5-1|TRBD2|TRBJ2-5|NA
CASRPLAGGQETQYF
TGCGCCAGCAGGCCACTAGCGGGGGGGCAAGAGACCCAGTACTTC
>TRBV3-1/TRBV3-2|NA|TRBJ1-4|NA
CASSQDIMRGSNEKLFF
TGTGCCAGCAGCCAAGATATTATGCGAGGGAGTAATGAAAAACTGTTTTTT
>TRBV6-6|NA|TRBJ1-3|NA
CASSYAGIGNTIYF
TGTGCCAGCAGTTACGCAGGGATCGGAAACACCATATATTTT
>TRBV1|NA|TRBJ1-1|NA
CTSSPEGLGDTEAFF
TGCACCAGCAGCCCGGAAGGGCTGGGAGACACTGAAGCTTTCTTT
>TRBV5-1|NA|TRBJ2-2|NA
CASSLDRKDTGELFF
TGCGCCAGCAGCTTGGACAGGAAAGACACCGGGGAGCTGTTTTTT
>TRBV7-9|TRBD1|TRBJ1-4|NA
CASSLGTVLEKLFF
TGTGCCAGCAGCCTTGGGACAGTACTTGAAAAACTGTTTTTT
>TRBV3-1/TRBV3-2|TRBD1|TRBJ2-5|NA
CASSLRGTVETQYF
TGTGCCAGCAGCCTAAGAGGGACAGTAGAGACCCAGTACTTC
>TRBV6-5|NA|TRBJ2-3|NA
CASSYRQAESTDTQYF
TGTGCCAGCAGTTATAGACAGGCGGAGAGCACAGATACGCAGTATTTT
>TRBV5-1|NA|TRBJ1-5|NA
CASSLGIQGQPQHF
TGCGCCAGCAGCTTGGGAATTCAGGGGCAGCCCCAGCATTTT
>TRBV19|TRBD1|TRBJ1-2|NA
CASSTHRGNYGYTF
TGTGCCAGTAGTACCCACAGGGGTAACTATGGCTACACCTTC